A single T cell receptor (beta chain) is shown here with its context. What it binds is unknown. V was cut by 1 base and J by 7 bases, with 13 bases left in between. The CDR3 is 14 residues long. The germline CDR1 and CDR2 sequences are SGHNT and YYREEE (reference sequence). The data stem from a study of shared clonotypes between healthy human individuals. Study results and caveats: Even with large depth, rarefaction showed that sorted-subset sequencing was incomplete.

Assay: immunoSEQ multiplex PCR; the TCRdb copy retains only in-frame clones and omits some. Of 2 million to 2.5 million clones listed, 80% to 95% are singletons. Source material: naive CD4+ T cells from PBMCs. Subset in this sample: CD45RA+ positively selected. The chain recombines TRBV5-4 with TRBJ2-3; D is perhaps TRBD1 or TRBD2 (5 bases each). This TCR came from a man aged 18-30 years in good health. Some clones in this sample may be carry-over from other donors' samples. The CDR3 spells CASSLRDGGYTQYF. CDR3 DNA sequence: TGTGCCAGCAGCTTGCGGGACGGTGGGTATACGCAGTATTTT.